What follows are 19 T cell receptor beta chains derived from one specimen sequenced in a study of T cell changes during pregnancy in multiple sclerosis. The data were produced by immunoSEQ multiplex PCR, yet TCRdb's version contains in-frame clones alone and is incomplete. This sample has some 28,000 clones, with around nine tenths found just once. The sample was CD8+ T cells from peripheral blood mononuclear cells, taken before pregnancy. These receptors were obtained from a female donor with multiple sclerosis, enrolled in a pregnancy study.

This rearrangement joins TRBV4-1 to TRBJ2-1; 10 bases agree with TRBD2. The CDR3 spans 18 residues. The germline gives CDR1 MGHRA, CDR2 YSYEKL. J lost 0 bases, V lost 4 bases, and 9 bases had no gene match. For the CDR3, the DNA is TGCGCCAGCAGCCGTCTCAGCGGGGGGGTCGCCTCCTACAATGAGCAGTTCTTC. Its protein is CASSRLSGGVASYNEQFF.

This clone was detected a few times. The CDR3 loop reads CASSPLREGLDTGELFF. The CDR3 DNA follows: TGTGCCAGCAGCCCCCTGCGGGAGGGCCTGGACACCGGGGAGCTGTTTTTT. The chain joins TRBV4-2 to TRBJ2-2; 9 nucleotides line up with TRBD2. The trim removed 4 bases at V and 3 bases at J, leaving 9 bases unmatched. The V gene's germline CDR1 is LGHNA and CDR2 YNFKEQ. This CDR3 region has 17 residues.

This clone has only a few counts. The rearrangement uses TRBV6-1 and TRBJ2-7; a weak D match, TRBD2 (5 bases). The germline V and J ends were trimmed by 1 base and 2 bases, with 12 bases remaining between them. There are 15 residues in the CDR3. Germline CDR1 MNHNS, CDR2 SASEGT. This CDR3 is CASSEGAGTPYEQYF. CDR3 nucleotide sequence: TGTGCCAGCAGTGAAGGGGCGGGTACCCCCTACGAGCAGTACTTC.

The V gene is TRBV19, the J gene TRBJ1-1, with 8 positions matching TRBD1. The germline CDR1 and CDR2 sequences are LNHDA and SQIVND (reference sequence). The CDR3 has 13 amino acids. The V and J ends lost 3 bases and 7 bases, in that order; junction bases with no gene match: 4. The CDR3, as DNA: TGTGCCAGTAGTATGCAGGGGGCAGATGAAGCTTTCTTT. The encoded protein is CASSMQGADEAFF.

This sequence joins TRBV7-9 and TRBJ2-3; tentative D call: TRBD2 (6 bases). Trimming pared 0 bases from V and 6 bases from J, leaving 16 bases between. The CDR3 totals 16 residues. Per germline, CDR1 SEHNR and CDR2 FQNEAQ (reference sequence). The CDR3 region has the DNA TGTGCCAGCAGCTTAGCAGGGACTCCCTCCGGGGATACGCAGTATTTT. Protein product: CASSLAGTPSGDTQYF.

CDR3 region: CASSQAGLAGGIHEQYF. CDR3 sequence (DNA): TGCGCCAGCAGCCAAGCCGGGCTAGCGGGAGGTATCCACGAGCAGTACTTC. The V and J genes are TRBV4-1 and TRBJ2-7; 11 bases agree with TRBD2. The junction had 10 bases not matched to a gene; V was cut back by 1 base and J by 5 bases. The CDR3 has 17 amino acids. Germline values: CDR1 MGHRA, CDR2 YSYEKL.

This clone is deemed medium-sized. The genes are TRBV4-3 and TRBJ2-4; 9 positions agree with TRBD1. Per germline, CDR1 LGHNA and CDR2 YSLEER. This CDR3 is built from 16 residues. The J segment lost 6 bases and the V segment lost 0 bases, leaving 6 bases of the junction unmatched. CDR3 in DNA: TGCGCCAGCAGCCAAGATCCAGGACAGGGGTCAAACATTCAGTACTTC. The encoded protein is CASSQDPGQGSNIQYF.

The chain carries TRBV18 and TRBJ2-1; 10 nucleotides align to TRBD1. V shed 0 bases, J shed 8 bases, and the junction held 13 bases outside the gene matches. Per the germline V gene, CDR1 is KGHSH and CDR2 is LQKENI. The CDR3 covers 18 residues. DNA of the CDR3: TGTGCCAGCTCACCACCCTTCCCGGGACAGGGGTCGGGGGATGAGCAGTTCTTC. Translated: CASSPPFPGQGSGDEQFF.

This clone was counted only a few times. The chain has TRBV10-3 and TRBJ2-1, with 7 bases aligning to TRBD2. There are 14 residues in the CDR3. Per germline, CDR1 ENHRY and CDR2 SYGVKD. The J segment lost 3 bases and the V segment lost 8 bases, leaving 7 bases of the junction unmatched. The CDR3 loop is CAIGYSGNYNEQFF. The DNA of the CDR3 is TGTGCCATCGGATACAGCGGGAACTACAATGAGCAGTTCTTC.

This chain uses TRBV30 with TRBJ2-7, with TRBD2 matching over 11 bases. CDR1 GTSNPN and CDR2 SVGIG come from the germline V gene (reference sequence). The CDR3 spans 14 residues. Trimming at V came to 6 bases and at J to 0 bases, leaving 4 bases not matched to a gene. The CDR3 here is CACQTSGGSYEQYF. The DNA for the CDR3 is TGTGCCTGCCAAACTAGCGGGGGCTCCTACGAGCAGTACTTC.

The chain couples TRBV10-3 to TRBJ2-5; D possibly corresponds to TRBD2 (7 bases). From germline, CDR1 is ENHRY and CDR2 SYGVKD. CDR3 size: 11 residues. Trimming took 8 bases from V and 5 from J, leaving 9 bases between them. The CDR3 DNA sequence: TGTGCCATCGGGGGGGCCGAGACCCAGTACTTC. Translated: CAIGGAETQYF.

This chain joins TRBV7-9 and TRBJ1-4, with 9 bases aligning to TRBD1. The CDR3 has 14 amino acids. Germline values: CDR1 SEHNR, CDR2 FQNEAQ (reference sequence). V shed 5 bases and J 8 bases; nucleotides not matched to a gene: 6. The CDR3 DNA follows: TGTGCCAGCAGCCTCGGACAGGGGTTAGAAAAACTGTTTTTT. This translates into CASSLGQGLEKLFF.

This chain joins TRBV19 and TRBJ2-3, with TRBD1 identical over 8 bases. Germline CDR1 LNHDA, CDR2 SQIVND (reference sequence). V was clipped by 4 bases and J by 5 bases; unmatched bases: 14. CDR3 length: 17 amino acids. CDR3 residues: CASSSRSSTGAGDTQYF. DNA for the CDR3: TGTGCCAGTAGTAGCCGGTCTTCGACAGGGGCGGGAGATACGCAGTATTTT.

The count of this clone is one. The chain combines TRBV7-9 with TRBJ2-7; maybe TRBD2 (5 bases). V lost 2 bases, J lost 0 bases, and 5 bases lay in between. The CDR3 is made up of 13 amino acids. Germline V gives CDR1 SEHNR, CDR2 FQNEAQ (reference sequence). The CDR3 loop reads CASSLTSSYEQYF. CDR3 in DNA: TGTGCCAGCAGCTTAACTAGCTCCTACGAGCAGTACTTC.

The chain has TRBV4-1 and TRBJ2-3, with D tentatively TRBD2 (6 bases). CDR1 is MGHRA and CDR2 is YSYEKL in the germline V gene. The CDR3 loop spans 14 amino acids. V was shortened by 4 bases and J by 6 bases, with 14 bases between the two germline ends. The CDR3 nucleotides read TGCGCCAGCAGCCTGATAGGAGGGGAGGATACGCAGTATTTT. Its protein product is CASSLIGGEDTQYF.

CDR3 sequence (DNA): TGTGCCAGCAGCCCGGGACAGGTGGTGGTTGGGGCCAACGTCCTGACTTTC. Protein product: CASSPGQVVVGANVLTF. The chain uses TRBV14 and TRBJ2-6; 8 bases map to TRBD1. The V gene end was trimmed by 4 bases and the J gene end by 3 bases; junction bases not matched to a gene: 8. This CDR3 contains 17 residues. Germline values: CDR1 SGHDN, CDR2 FVKESK.

The rearrangement joins TRBV4-3 to TRBJ2-1; TRBD2 agrees at 11 bases. J gave up 8 bases and V 0 bases, and 6 bases lay outside the gene matches. Germline lookup yields CDR1 LGHNA and CDR2 YSLEER. There are 16 residues in the CDR3. CDR3 in amino acids: CASSQDLAGGLDEQFF. The CDR3 DNA reads TGCGCCAGCAGCCAAGATCTAGCGGGAGGACTGGATGAGCAGTTCTTC.

The chain couples TRBV9 to TRBJ2-1; 13 bases are a match to TRBD2. Germline V lookup: CDR1 SGDLS, CDR2 YYNGEE. V shed 3 bases and J 7 bases; nucleotides not matched to a gene: 4. This CDR3 comprises 15 residues. CDR3 in amino acids: CASSDRLAGGNEQFF. The DNA of the CDR3 is TGTGCCAGCAGCGATAGACTAGCGGGAGGTAATGAGCAGTTCTTC.

The J gene is TRBJ1-2, the V gene TRBV19; D gene unclear. The V and J ends lost 5 bases and 1 base respectively, with 14 bases between them. The CDR3 is 15 residues long. Per the germline V gene, CDR1 is LNHDA and CDR2 is SQIVND (reference sequence). The CDR3 nucleotides are TGTGCCAGTAGTTACGGGGATGAATATAACTATGGCTACACCTTC. Its protein is CASSYGDEYNYGYTF. The full variable domain, its missing parts supplied by reference TRBV19 and TRBJ1-2, is DGGITQSPKYLFRKEGQNVTLSCEQNLNHDAMYWYRQDPGQGLRLIYYSQIVNDFQKGDIAEGYSVSREKKESFPLTVTSAQKNPTAFYLCASSYGDEYNYGYTFGSGTRLTVV.